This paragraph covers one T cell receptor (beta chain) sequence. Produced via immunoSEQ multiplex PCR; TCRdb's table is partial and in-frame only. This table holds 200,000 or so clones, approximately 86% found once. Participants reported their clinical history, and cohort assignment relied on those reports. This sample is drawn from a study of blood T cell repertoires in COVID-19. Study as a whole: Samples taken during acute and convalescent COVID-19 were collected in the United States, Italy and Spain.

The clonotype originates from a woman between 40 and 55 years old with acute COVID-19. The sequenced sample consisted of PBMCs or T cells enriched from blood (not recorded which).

In DNA form, the CDR3 reads TGTGCCAGCTCACCGGCGGGAGGGACAGATACGCAGTATTTT. Translating gives CASSPAGGTDTQYF. V usage is TRBV18 and J usage is TRBJ2-3; TRBD2 agrees at 9 bases. V shed 3 bases and J 3 bases; nucleotides not matched to a gene: 1. Germline V CDR1 and CDR2: KGHSH, LQKENI. The CDR3 contains 14 residues.